The 29 T cell receptor beta chains below were found in one sample sequenced in a study of blood T cell repertoires in COVID-19. TCRdb's copy holds only in-frame clones and misses some; the assay was immunoSEQ multiplex PCR. The sample carries approximately 82,000 clones, 85% recorded once. Sequencing used peripheral blood. The receptors here all came from a woman aged 70-85 years with active or convalescent COVID-19.

This chain joins TRBV14 and TRBJ2-7; 15 bases match TRBD2. V lost 4 bases, J lost 3 bases, and 1 base stayed unmatched. Germline V gives CDR1 SGHDN, CDR2 FVKESK. The CDR3 is 15 residues long. CDR3 in amino acids: CASSPGLAGGYEQYF. DNA of the CDR3: TGTGCCAGCAGCCCGGGACTAGCGGGGGGCTACGAGCAGTACTTC. The complete variable domain, with remaining parts taken from reference TRBV14 and TRBJ2-7, reads EAGVTQFPSHSVIEKGQTVTLRCDPISGHDNLYWYRRVMGKEIKFLLHFVKESKQDESGMPNNRFLAERTGGTYSTLKVQPAELEDSGVYFCASSPGLAGGYEQYFGPGTRLTVT.

J is TRBJ2-7 and V is TRBV3-1 (or the pseudogene TRBV3-2), with D possibly TRBD2 on 6 matching bases. The CDR3 extends over 15 amino acids. Germline V gives CDR1 LGHDT, CDR2 YNNKEL (reference sequence). Trimming took 1 base from V and 3 from J, leaving 13 bases between them. The CDR3 loop reads CASSQGSSGGYEQYF. DNA for the CDR3: TGTGCCAGCAGCCAAGGCAGTAGCGGAGGCTACGAGCAGTACTTC.

The chain employs TRBV7-7 and TRBJ2-1, with D maybe TRBD1 (5 bases). The germline V and J ends were trimmed by 5 bases and 5 bases, with 16 bases remaining between them. This CDR3 is 15 amino acids long. The germline CDR1 and CDR2 sequences are SSHAT and FNYEAQ (reference sequence). The CDR3 spells CASSQGRAADNEQFF. CDR3 sequence (DNA): TGTGCCAGCAGCCAGGGAAGGGCAGCCGACAATGAGCAGTTCTTC.

The genes are TRBV2 and TRBJ2-7; TRBD1 matches 7 bases. J was trimmed by 6 bases and V by 6 bases; bases with no gene match: 11. Germline V gene data show CDR1 as SNHLY and CDR2 as FYNNEI. This CDR3 region has 14 residues. The CDR3: CASRPGTDFGEQYF. The CDR3 DNA follows: TGTGCCAGCAGGCCCGGGACAGATTTCGGCGAGCAGTACTTC.

The gene calls are TRBV3-1 (or the pseudogene TRBV3-2) and TRBJ1-1; no firm D call. The CDR3 totals 14 residues. Trimming cost V 0 bases and J 6 bases, with 11 bases left between them. Germline CDR1 is LGHDT and CDR2 is YNNKEL (reference sequence). This chain's CDR3 is CASSQDGLSPEAFF. The CDR3 coding sequence is TGTGCCAGCAGCCAAGATGGGCTCAGCCCTGAAGCTTTCTTT.

The chain couples TRBV5-6 to TRBJ1-3, with 9 bases fitting TRBD1. Per germline, CDR1 SGHDT and CDR2 YYEEEE. The CDR3 totals 17 residues. With V trimmed by 0 bases and J by 0 bases, 4 bases remained unmatched. CDR3 nucleotides: TGTGCCAGCAGCTTGGTGACAGGGGGTGCCTCTGGAAACACCATATATTTT. Translating it yields CASSLVTGGASGNTIYF.

The V call is TRBV24-1, the J call TRBJ1-4; D possibly corresponds to TRBD1 (6 bases). V dropped 5 bases and J dropped 4 bases, with 10 bases sitting between them. The CDR3 totals 14 residues. The germline V gene encodes CDR1 KGHDR and CDR2 SFDVKD. Here the CDR3 reads CATSVGGRNEKLFF. CDR3 DNA sequence: TGTGCCACCAGTGTGGGGGGGCGTAATGAAAAACTGTTTTTT.

The chain has TRBV5-8 and TRBJ1-2; 8 bases line up with TRBD1. The junction had 10 bases not matched to a gene; V was cut back by 4 bases and J by 5 bases. This CDR3 is 15 amino acids long. Germline V gives CDR1 SGHTS, CDR2 YDEGEE. The CDR3 bases are TGTGCCAGCAGCCTCGGGACAGGTTTGGGGTATGGCTACACCTTC. Its translation: CASSLGTGLGYGYTF.

This clone was picked up one time. The chain recombines TRBV7-2 with TRBJ1-4; TRBD1 agrees at 7 bases. With V trimmed by 2 bases and J by 4 bases, 10 bases remained unmatched. CDR3 size: 17 residues. CDR1 is SGHTA and CDR2 is FQGNSA in the germline V gene. The CDR3 protein is CASSLWGQRLFNEKLFF. CDR3 DNA: TGTGCCAGCAGCTTATGGGGACAGCGCCTTTTTAATGAAAAACTGTTTTTT.

This chain links TRBV18 with TRBJ2-3; D may be TRBD1 (6 bases). Germline V lookup: CDR1 KGHSH, CDR2 LQKENI. The germline V and J ends were trimmed by 3 bases and 2 bases, with 9 bases remaining between them. The CDR3 covers 14 residues. CDR3 DNA sequence: TGTGCCAGCTCACCGTACAGGGACACAGATACGCAGTATTTT. This translates into CASSPYRDTDTQYF.

Details on this clone: The junction departs from germline at one end; a sequencing error may be responsible. The V and J genes are TRBV7-7 and TRBJ2-5, with 9 bases matching TRBD1. CDR1 SSHAT and CDR2 FNYEAQ come from the germline V gene (reference sequence). The CDR3 consists of 14 residues. The CDR3 region has the DNA TGTGCTAGCAGCCATGACAGGGGGCAAGAGACCCAGTACTTC. Translation gives CASSHDRGQETQYF.

The V and J genes are TRBV2 and TRBJ2-1; the D gene is possibly TRBD2 (7 bases). V lost 5 bases and J 7 bases, leaving 15 bases between the germline ends. Germline V gene data show CDR1 as SNHLY and CDR2 as FYNNEI. The CDR3 runs 14 residues. The CDR3 DNA reads as TGTGCCAGCAGTCCGTCCGGGGGGCGGAATGAGCAGTTCTTC. Protein product: CASSPSGGRNEQFF.

This clone was recorded only once. CDR3 sequence: CASSTGTGAAYGYTF. The CDR3 nucleotides read TGTGCCAGCAGTACCGGGACAGGGGCTGCCTATGGCTACACCTTC. The rearrangement uses TRBV6-5 and TRBJ1-2; 10 bases align to TRBD1. The CDR3 has 15 residues. V gave up 5 bases and J gave up 4 bases; unmatched junction bases: 7. Per germline, CDR1 MNHEY and CDR2 SVGAGI.

The V and J genes are TRBV12-3 or TRBV12-4 and TRBJ1-2, with D unclear. The CDR3 is 12 amino acids. V was shortened by 8 bases and J by 4 bases, with 11 bases between the two germline ends. The CDR3 DNA is TGTGCCAGCTCGGCGGAACTCTATGGCTACACCTTC. This gives the protein CASSAELYGYTF.

The chain links TRBV19 to TRBJ1-6, with 7 bases that match TRBD1. This CDR3 contains 14 residues. The junction had 7 bases not matched to a gene; V was cut back by 10 bases and J by 4 bases. Germline V gives CDR1 LNHDA, CDR2 SQIVND (reference sequence). The CDR3 loop is CATSRDSYNSPLHF. DNA of the CDR3: TGTGCCACCTCAAGGGACAGTTATAATTCACCCCTCCACTTT. The full variable domain, with the rest looked up from reference TRBV19 and TRBJ1-6, is DGGITQSPKYLFRKEGQNVTLSCEQNLNHDAMYWYRQDPGQGLRLIYYSQIVNDFQKGDIAEGYSVSREKKESFPLTVTSAQKNPTAFYLCATSRDSYNSPLHFGNGTRLTVT.

This rearrangement joins TRBV28 to TRBJ1-6; 7 bases map to TRBD1. With 5 bases clipped from V and 6 bases from J, the junction kept 13 bases outside the gene matches. Per germline, CDR1 MDHEN and CDR2 SYDVKM. This CDR3 has 17 amino acids. The CDR3 DNA follows: TGTGCCAGCAGTCCCAGGGGGAGTGGGGGCCCTAATTCACCCCTCCACTTT. It is translated as CASSPRGSGGPNSPLHF.

This rearrangement joins TRBV6-5 to TRBJ2-7, with 8 nucleotides matching TRBD2. The germline CDR1 and CDR2 sequences are MNHEY and SVGAGI. The CDR3 has 16 amino acids. V shed 2 bases, J shed 2 bases, and the junction held 8 bases outside the gene matches. The CDR3 region has the DNA TGTGCCAGCAGTTACGGCGGAGCGGGGGCAGCCTACGAGCAGTACTTC. It codes for CASSYGGAGAAYEQYF.

This clone has only one observation. Other DNA sequences within the sample encode an identical CDR3. The CDR3 protein is CASNRVMNTEAFF. The DNA for the CDR3 is TGTGCCAGCAATCGGGTGATGAACACTGAAGCTTTCTTT. V gene TRBV2 combines with J gene TRBJ1-1; the D is unclear. V was shortened by 7 bases and J by 0 bases, with 9 bases between the two germline ends. Germline V gene sequence: CDR1 SNHLY, CDR2 FYNNEI. This CDR3 has 13 residues.

This clone appeared a single time. The genes are TRBV4-1 and TRBJ2-3; the match to TRBD1 covers 8 bases. V was pared by 1 base and J by 0 bases, with 3 bases of the junction left unmatched. The CDR3 sequence is 16 residues long. Germline V gives CDR1 MGHRA, CDR2 YSYEKL. The CDR3 is CASSQAGQVSTDTQYF. The CDR3 nucleotides are TGCGCCAGCAGCCAAGCGGGACAGGTGAGCACAGATACGCAGTATTTT.

The rearrangement links TRBV28 to TRBJ1-1; 7 bases match TRBD1. Germline-derived CDR1 and CDR2 are MDHEN and SYDVKM. The CDR3 is 15 residues long. V lost 5 bases to trimming and J lost 1 base; unmatched junction nucleotides: 7. The CDR3 reads CASSTYRGGNTEAFF. CDR3 nucleotides: TGTGCCAGCAGTACCTACAGGGGAGGGAACACTGAAGCTTTCTTT.

The rearrangement uses TRBV4-2 and TRBJ2-2; possible D gene TRBD1, 6 bases. CDR1 is LGHNA, CDR2 YNFKEQ, per germline. The CDR3 sequence is 18 residues long. V lost 1 base to trimming and J lost 1 base, with 16 bases between them. The CDR3 reads CASSQVGRGVQNTGELFF. The CDR3 nucleotides are TGTGCCAGCAGCCAAGTGGGCAGGGGAGTACAGAACACCGGGGAGCTGTTTTTT.

The gene calls are TRBV11-2 and TRBJ2-7; a weak D match, TRBD1 (5 bases). Germline V lookup: CDR1 SGHAT, CDR2 FQNNGV. This CDR3 comprises 12 residues. V lost 6 bases and J 6 bases, leaving 12 bases between the germline ends. This CDR3 is CASSPTGGEQYF. CDR3 bases: TGTGCCAGCAGTCCTACAGGTGGCGAGCAGTACTTC.

Points on this clone: Other DNA sequences in the same sample also yield this CDR3. The V and J genes are TRBV9 and TRBJ1-5; D not resolved. V lost 0 bases and J lost 1, with 8 bases in between. Germline-derived CDR1 and CDR2 are SGDLS and YYNGEE. The CDR3 is made up of 15 amino acids. CDR3 sequence: CASSVGSGSNQPQHF. The CDR3 DNA reads TGTGCCAGCAGCGTAGGGTCCGGGAGCAATCAGCCCCAGCATTTT. The whole variable domain, filled in from reference TRBV9 and TRBJ1-5, reads DSGVTQTPKHLITATGQRVTLRCSPRSGDLSVYWYQQSLDQGLQFLIQYYNGEERAKGNILERFSAQQFPDLHSELNLSSLELGDSALYFCASSVGSGSNQPQHFGDGTRLSIL.

The sample holds a few counts of this clone. The chain carries TRBV5-1 and TRBJ2-7; 9 bases line up with TRBD2. Germline V lookup: CDR1 SGHRS, CDR2 YFSETQ. V lost 1 base, J lost 5 bases, and 7 bases stayed unmatched. The CDR3 sequence is 15 residues long. The CDR3 sequence is CASSLSGGPIDEQYF. DNA of the CDR3: TGCGCCAGCAGCTTGAGCGGGGGGCCGATAGACGAGCAGTACTTC.

V and J are TRBV5-6 and TRBJ1-1; TRBD1 aligns across 8 bases. The CDR3 covers 16 residues. Germline CDR1 and CDR2: SGHDT and YYEEEE. Trimming removed 6 bases from V and 4 bases from J; junction bases left unmatched: 14. CDR3 coding DNA: TGTGCCAGCACCCGTGACAGGGGACAAGTTAGCACTGAAGCTTTCTTT. This encodes CASTRDRGQVSTEAFF.

The chain carries TRBV29-1 and TRBJ1-5; TRBD1 is a possible D gene (5 bases). The CDR3 has 14 residues. Germline values: CDR1 SQVTM, CDR2 ANQGSEA. The ends were cut back, 3 bases at V and 6 bases at J, with 15 bases in the middle. This CDR3 reads CSVDGGEEGQPQHF. CDR3 in DNA: TGCAGCGTTGATGGAGGGGAAGAGGGTCAGCCCCAGCATTTT.

The chain is built from TRBV24-1 and TRBJ1-1; tentative D call: TRBD1 (5 bases). Germline-derived CDR1 and CDR2 are KGHDR and SFDVKD. Trimming stripped 4 bases from V and 7 bases from J, with 15 bases between. The length of the CDR3 is 14 residues. CDR3 region: CATSDSDIVHEAFF. In DNA, the CDR3 is TGTGCCACCAGTGACTCGGACATCGTACATGAAGCTTTCTTT.

This chain uses TRBV28 with TRBJ1-6; 8 bases map to TRBD1. The CDR3 runs to 15 residues. Germline trimming cut 6 bases from V and 3 bases from J; bases unmatched to any gene: 4. The germline CDR1 and CDR2 sequences are MDHEN and SYDVKM. The DNA of the CDR3 is TGTGCCAGCAGCCGACAGGGGAGCTATAATTCACCCCTCCACTTT. Its translation: CASSRQGSYNSPLHF.

The chain joins TRBV5-1 to TRBJ2-2, with D hard to call. The CDR3 extends over 14 amino acids. In germline, CDR1 is SGHRS, CDR2 YFSETQ. Trimming removed 5 bases from V and 0 bases from J, with 8 bases in between. CDR3 DNA sequence: TGCGCCAGCAGGTCGGAGTCGAACACCGGGGAGCTGTTTTTT. Residues: CASRSESNTGELFF.